This T cell receptor (beta chain) was found in a study of T cells in Graves' hyperthyroidism and ophthalmopathy. Study-wide background: Before treatment of any kind, peripheral blood was taken at initial diagnosis.

Amplification yielded TCR beta CDR3 regions, with RNA transcripts as the source. During a first-round RT-PCR of the TCR CDR3, the HTBI primer set was used. One entry per CDR3 protein, called by TCRdb with MiXCR from the multiplex PCR reads. The data show 700,000 or so distinct CDR3 sequences, with roughly 15% seen just once and roughly 8% held by the top ten. Stable disease denoted Graves' hyperthyroidism without ophthalmopathy progression within 18 months. This clonotype has at least ten counts. Its antigen is currently unknown. The ends were cut back, 5 bases at V and 1 base at J, with 9 bases in the middle. CDR3 length: 13 amino acids. CDR1 and CDR2 (germline): GTSNPN, SVGIG (reference sequence). Overall study results and limits: In blood, most of the thyroid clonotypes expanded above 0.001 were also present.

Sequences were obtained from blood. V gene TRBV30 combines with J gene TRBJ1-5, with D unresolved. The clonotype was recovered from a man younger than 35 with Graves' hyperthyroidism. The CDR3 reads CAWARDSNQPQHF. The CDR3 DNA reads as TGTGCCTGGGCTCGCGACAGCAATCAGCCCCAGCATTTT.